This TCR beta chain stems from a study of blood T cell repertoires in COVID-19. Whole-study context: COVID-19 samples collected from the United States, Italy and Spain covered acute and convalescent phases. T cells, B-cell-depleted T cells, or PBMCs provided the cDNA or gDNA that served as material.

The authors' processing: It was from reference gene primer amplification that nucleated cell counts were estimated. Some clones are missing from TCRdb's copy, which holds only in-frame ones; the method was immunoSEQ multiplex PCR. D and trimming were read from the DNA, whereas the V and J calls and clone size are those reported in that table. The sample yields around 100,000 clones, around 80% seen once. Per germline, CDR1 SGHDN and CDR2 FVKESK. The CDR3 consists of 16 residues. Deletions cut 4 bases from V and 0 bases from J, with 13 bases between. Sequencing input: peripheral blood. The rearrangement links TRBV14 to TRBJ2-1, with D perhaps matching TRBD1 (6 bases). This clonotype was obtained from a human donor in a cohort sampled during active COVID-19. The CDR3 region is CASSPLGQSSYNEQFF. The CDR3 DNA reads as TGTGCCAGCAGCCCCCTCGGACAGAGCTCCTACAATGAGCAGTTCTTC.